This paragraph covers one T cell receptor beta chain sequence. Antigen specificity is unknown. At one end, the junction sequence differs from germline, possibly due to a read error. The iRepertoire nested amplicon-rescue multiplex PCR amplified TCR alpha and beta CDR3s from RNA. MiXCR was run by TCRdb on the multiplex PCR reads, yielding one entry per CDR3 protein. The data show approximately 93,000 distinct CDR3 sequences, roughly 40% seen once. Per the germline V gene, CDR1 is DFQATT and CDR2 is SNEGSKA (reference sequence). This CDR3 has 14 amino acids. This sample is drawn from a study of glioma-infiltrating T cells. Study observations and caveats: Gliomas, especially low-grade, showed above-expected tissue-blood divergence; non-neoplastic patients showed below.

The sequenced sample consisted of glioma tissue, nonneoplastic brain tissue, or PBMCs (not recorded which). This TCR was recovered from a human donor with low-grade glioma or glioblastoma, undergoing nonglioma brain surgery, or in good health (not recorded which). V usage is TRBV20-1 and J usage is TRBJ2-7; possible D gene TRBD2, 7 bases. The CDR3 bases are TGCAGTGCCAGAGGTACAGGGAGGGGGGGCGAGCAGTACTTC. Its translation: CSARGTGRGGEQYF.